A selection of T cell receptor beta chains follows, all from one sample in a study of blood T cell repertoires in COVID-19. The assay was immunoSEQ multiplex PCR, and TCRdb's table has in-frame clones only and misses some. The sample shows some 130,000 clones, 70% to 80% of them seen only once. Sequenced: peripheral blood. These receptors all come from a man in his fifties or sixties who had recovered from COVID-19. The CDR3 runs from the conserved cysteine through the conserved F or W. A D gene is named only where the DNA matches it firmly. Clone size is not always given. Where it is, it says once, few, many or a class for expanded clones.

D gene: -; V gene: TRBV19; clone size: -; J gene: TRBJ2-2; CDR3 protein: CASTISTGRTGELFF; CDR3 DNA: TGTGCCAGTACCATAAGTACAGGCCGCACCGGGGAGCTGTTTTTT
D gene: TRBD1; V gene: TRBV9; clone size: -; J gene: TRBJ1-2; CDR3 protein: CASSVDRAANYGYTF; CDR3 DNA: TGTGCCAGCAGCGTCGACAGGGCCGCTAACTATGGCTACACCTTC
D gene: -; V gene: TRBV7-2; clone size: few; J gene: TRBJ2-1; CDR3 protein: CASSLTSGPYNEQFF; CDR3 DNA: TGTGCCAGCAGCTTAACTAGTGGCCCTTACAATGAGCAGTTCTTC
D gene: TRBD1; V gene: TRBV19; clone size: -; J gene: TRBJ2-2; CDR3 protein: CASSAGYGQGAAGELFF; CDR3 DNA: TGTGCCAGTAGTGCCGGATATGGACAGGGGGCAGCCGGGGAGCTGTTTTTT
D gene: -; V gene: TRBV3-1/TRBV3-2; clone size: -; J gene: TRBJ1-2; CDR3 protein: CASSPRNGGDGGYTF; CDR3 DNA: TGTGCCAGCAGCCCCCGCAATGGAGGGGATGGTGGCTACACCTTC
D gene: -; V gene: TRBV28; clone size: -; J gene: TRBJ1-4; CDR3 protein: CASSSQGTNEKLFF; CDR3 DNA: TGTGCCAGCAGTTCTCAGGGGACTAATGAAAAACTGTTTTTT
D gene: TRBD1; V gene: TRBV20-1; clone size: -; J gene: TRBJ1-1; CDR3 protein: CSAPPGGQAFF; CDR3 DNA: TGCAGTGCCCCGCCAGGGGGGCAAGCTTTCTTT
D gene: TRBD1; V gene: TRBV19; clone size: few; J gene: TRBJ1-2; CDR3 protein: CASSVRGRDYGYTF; CDR3 DNA: TGTGCCAGTAGTGTAAGGGGGCGCGACTATGGCTACACCTTC
D gene: TRBD1; V gene: TRBV5-1; clone size: once; J gene: TRBJ2-7; CDR3 protein: CASSLAGTGPRYEQYF; CDR3 DNA: TGCGCCAGCAGCTTGGCCGGGACAGGGCCCCGCTACGAGCAGTACTTC
D gene: -; V gene: TRBV30; clone size: -; J gene: TRBJ2-7; CDR3 protein: CAWSVHLYEQYF; CDR3 DNA: TGTGCCTGGAGTGTACACCTCTACGAGCAGTACTTC
D gene: -; V gene: TRBV2; clone size: -; J gene: TRBJ1-2; CDR3 protein: CASSQSVTGGGYTF; CDR3 DNA: TGTGCCAGCAGTCAATCCGTGACAGGAGGTGGCTACACCTTC